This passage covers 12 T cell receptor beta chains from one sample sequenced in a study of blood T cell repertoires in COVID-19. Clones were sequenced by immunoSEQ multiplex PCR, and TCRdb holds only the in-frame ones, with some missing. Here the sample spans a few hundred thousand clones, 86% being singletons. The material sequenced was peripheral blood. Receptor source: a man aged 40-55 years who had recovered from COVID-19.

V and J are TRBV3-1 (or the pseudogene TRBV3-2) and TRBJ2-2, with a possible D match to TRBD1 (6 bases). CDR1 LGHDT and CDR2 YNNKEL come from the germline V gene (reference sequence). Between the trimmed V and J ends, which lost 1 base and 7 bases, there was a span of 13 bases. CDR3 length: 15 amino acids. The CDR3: CASSQVLGAVGELFF. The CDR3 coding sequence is TGTGCCAGCAGCCAAGTGTTGGGGGCGGTCGGGGAGCTGTTTTTT.

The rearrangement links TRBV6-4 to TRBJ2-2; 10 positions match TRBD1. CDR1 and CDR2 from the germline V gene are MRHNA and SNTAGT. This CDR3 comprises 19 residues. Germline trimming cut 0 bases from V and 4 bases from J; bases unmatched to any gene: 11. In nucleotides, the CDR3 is TGTGCCAGCAGTGACTCGACAGGGGGCCCGTTTGTTCCCACCGGGGAGCTGTTTTTT. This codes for CASSDSTGGPFVPTGELFF.

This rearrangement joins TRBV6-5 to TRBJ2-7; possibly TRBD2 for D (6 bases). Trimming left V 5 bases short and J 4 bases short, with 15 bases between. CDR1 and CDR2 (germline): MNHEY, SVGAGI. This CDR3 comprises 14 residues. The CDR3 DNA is TGTGCCAGCAGTAAGGACTACGGGTATTACGAGCAGTACTTC. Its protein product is CASSKDYGYYEQYF.

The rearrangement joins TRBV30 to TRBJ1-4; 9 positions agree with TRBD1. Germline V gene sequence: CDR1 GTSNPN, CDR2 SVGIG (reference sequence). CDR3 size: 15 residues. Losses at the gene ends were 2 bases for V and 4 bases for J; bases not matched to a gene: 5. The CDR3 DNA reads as TGTGCCTGGAGTAGACAGGGGGTTCATAATGAAAAACTGTTTTTT. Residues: CAWSRQGVHNEKLFF. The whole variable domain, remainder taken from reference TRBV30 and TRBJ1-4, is SQTIHQWPATLVQPVGSPLSLECTVEGTSNPNLYWYRQAAGRGLQLLFYSVGIGQISSEVPQNLSASRPQDRQFILSSKKLLLSDSGFYLCAWSRQGVHNEKLFFGSGTQLSVL.

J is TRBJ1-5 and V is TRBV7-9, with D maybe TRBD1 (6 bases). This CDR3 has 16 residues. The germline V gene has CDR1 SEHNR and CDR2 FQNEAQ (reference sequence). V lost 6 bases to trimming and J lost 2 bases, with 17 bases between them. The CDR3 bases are TGTGCCAGCAGTTCTGGTAGGGCAGGGGGCAATCAGCCCCAGCATTTT. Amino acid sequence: CASSSGRAGGNQPQHF.

The CDR3 DNA sequence: TGTGCCAGCAGTTACGCGGGGATAGCTGAGCAGTTCTTC. Translating gives CASSYAGIAEQFF. The chain couples TRBV6-2 or TRBV6-3 to TRBJ2-1, with TRBD2 as a possible D gene (6 bases). Trimming pared 2 bases from V and 9 bases from J, leaving 11 bases between. In germline, CDR1 is MNHEY, CDR2 SVGEGT. The CDR3 length is 13 residues.

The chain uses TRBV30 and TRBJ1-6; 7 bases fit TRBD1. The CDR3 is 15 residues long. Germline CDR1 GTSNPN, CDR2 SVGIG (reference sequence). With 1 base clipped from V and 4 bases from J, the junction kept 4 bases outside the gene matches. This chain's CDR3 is CAWSGPGQYNSPLHF. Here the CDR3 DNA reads TGTGCCTGGAGTGGACCGGGACAGTATAATTCACCCCTCCACTTT.

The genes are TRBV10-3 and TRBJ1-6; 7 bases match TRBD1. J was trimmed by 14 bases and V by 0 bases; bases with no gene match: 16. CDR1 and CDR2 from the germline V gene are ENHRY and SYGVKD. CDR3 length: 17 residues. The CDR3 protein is CAISESPPPRDRAALHF. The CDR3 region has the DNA TGTGCCATCAGTGAGTCTCCTCCTCCCAGGGACAGAGCGGCCCTCCACTTT.

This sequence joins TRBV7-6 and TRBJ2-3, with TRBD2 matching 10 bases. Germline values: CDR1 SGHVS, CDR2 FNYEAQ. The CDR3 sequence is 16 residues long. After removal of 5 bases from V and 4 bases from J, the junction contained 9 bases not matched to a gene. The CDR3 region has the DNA TGTGCCAGCAGCCGATGGACTAGCGGAGAATCAGATACGCAGTATTTT. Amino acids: CASSRWTSGESDTQYF.

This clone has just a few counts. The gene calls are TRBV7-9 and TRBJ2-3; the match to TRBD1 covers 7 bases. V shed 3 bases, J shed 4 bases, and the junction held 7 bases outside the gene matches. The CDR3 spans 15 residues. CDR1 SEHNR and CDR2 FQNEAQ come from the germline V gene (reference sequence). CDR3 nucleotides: TGTGCCAGCAGCTTGGGTCTCCAGGGGGCAGATACGCAGTATTTT. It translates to CASSLGLQGADTQYF. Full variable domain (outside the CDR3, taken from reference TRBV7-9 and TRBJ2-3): DTGVSQNPRHKITKRGQNVTFRCDPISEHNRLYWYRQTLGQGPEFLTYFQNEAQLEKSRLLSDRFSAERPKGSFSTLEIQRTEQGDSAMYLCASSLGLQGADTQYFGPGTRLTVL.

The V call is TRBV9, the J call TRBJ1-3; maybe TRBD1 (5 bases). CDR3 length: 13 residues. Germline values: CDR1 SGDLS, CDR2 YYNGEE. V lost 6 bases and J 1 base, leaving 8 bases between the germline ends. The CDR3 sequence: CASKGESGNTIYF. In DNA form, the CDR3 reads TGTGCCAGCAAAGGGGAATCTGGAAACACCATATATTTT. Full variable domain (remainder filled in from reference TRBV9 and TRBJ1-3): DSGVTQTPKHLITATGQRVTLRCSPRSGDLSVYWYQQSLDQGLQFLIQYYNGEERAKGNILERFSAQQFPDLHSELNLSSLELGDSALYFCASKGESGNTIYFGEGSWLTVV.

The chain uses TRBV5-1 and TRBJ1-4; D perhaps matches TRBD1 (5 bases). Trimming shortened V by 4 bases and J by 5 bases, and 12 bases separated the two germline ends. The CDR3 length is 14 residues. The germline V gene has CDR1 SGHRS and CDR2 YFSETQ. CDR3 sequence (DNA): TGCGCCAGCAGCCAGGACGGGGGGAATGAAAAACTGTTTTTT. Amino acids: CASSQDGGNEKLFF.